Below, 25 T cell receptor beta chains from the same sample are listed, as sequenced in a study of blood T cell repertoires in COVID-19. Produced via immunoSEQ multiplex PCR; TCRdb's table is partial and in-frame only. The repertoire holds around 200,000 clones, with 90% as singletons. Input material: peripheral blood. These receptors all come from a man aged 45-65 years with acute or convalescent COVID-19.

The J gene is TRBJ1-5, the V gene TRBV24-1; 8 bases are a match to TRBD1. The CDR3 is 14 residues long. Germline-derived CDR1 and CDR2 are KGHDR and SFDVKD. The ends lost 5 bases at V and 5 bases at J; junction bases unmatched: 4. Here the CDR3 DNA reads TGTGCCACCAGTGTCGGACAGGGCGATCAGCCCCAGCATTTT. This codes for CATSVGQGDQPQHF.

The chain uses TRBV5-6 and TRBJ2-7, with TRBD2 as a possible D gene (6 bases). CDR3 length equals 13 residues. The V end was cut by 0 bases, the J end by 12 bases, with 16 bases between. The germline V gene encodes CDR1 SGHDT and CDR2 YYEEEE. This CDR3 is CASSLAGTLVPYF. The CDR3 DNA sequence: TGTGCCAGCAGCTTGGCCGGGACTCTCGTTCCGTACTTC.

The V gene is TRBV7-9, the J gene TRBJ2-5; perhaps TRBD2 as D (6 bases). Germline CDR1 reads SEHNR; CDR2 reads FQNEAQ (reference sequence). The CDR3 has 15 amino acids. The V gene lost 5 bases and the J gene lost 2 bases, with 15 bases spanning the gap. CDR3 in DNA: TGTGCCAGCAGCCCACAGGCGGGATCTCAAGAGACCCAGTACTTC. It codes for CASSPQAGSQETQYF.

The chain recombines TRBV15 with TRBJ1-3; perhaps TRBD1 as D (5 bases). CDR3 size: 15 residues. The germline gives CDR1 LNHNV, CDR2 YYDKDF (reference sequence). Trimming removed 3 bases at V and 3 bases at J, with 12 bases between. CDR3 in amino acids: CATSSLQGFGNTIYF. In DNA, the CDR3 is TGTGCCACCAGCAGTCTTCAGGGATTTGGAAACACCATATATTTT.

The rearrangement joins TRBV7-6 to TRBJ1-1, with D tentatively TRBD1 (5 bases). The CDR3 length is 13 residues. V was clipped by 1 base and J by 3 bases, with 6 bases between them. In germline, CDR1 is SGHVS, CDR2 FNYEAQ. In DNA, the CDR3 is TGTGCCAGCAGCTTAGGGGGGGACACTGAAGCTTTCTTT. The encoded protein is CASSLGGDTEAFF.

V gene TRBV7-2 combines with J gene TRBJ1-3, with D uncertain. Trimming cost V 5 bases and J 0 bases, with 11 bases left between them. The length of the CDR3 is 15 residues. Germline lookup yields CDR1 SGHTA and CDR2 FQGNSA. The CDR3 reads CASSPGRVSGNTIYF. CDR3 bases: TGTGCCAGCAGCCCGGGAAGAGTCTCTGGAAACACCATATATTTT.

The chain is built from TRBV6-1 and TRBJ1-1; D remains ambiguous. This CDR3 region has 16 residues. Germline values: CDR1 MNHNS, CDR2 SASEGT. Trimming cost V 2 bases and J 1 base, with 14 bases left between them. CDR3 in DNA: TGTGCCAGCAGTGAAACGGAGGCAGTAGCGAACACTGAAGCTTTCTTT. Residues: CASSETEAVANTEAFF.

V usage is TRBV19 and J usage is TRBJ2-5; D not certain. The CDR3 length is 13 residues. CDR1 is LNHDA, CDR2 SQIVND, per germline (reference sequence). V was shortened by 5 bases and J by 1 base, with 8 bases between the two germline ends. CDR3: CASSSWAQETQYF. DNA for the CDR3: TGTGCCAGTAGTTCCTGGGCCCAAGAGACCCAGTACTTC. Drawing the rest from reference TRBV19 and TRBJ2-5, the complete variable domain is DGGITQSPKYLFRKEGQNVTLSCEQNLNHDAMYWYRQDPGQGLRLIYYSQIVNDFQKGDIAEGYSVSREKKESFPLTVTSAQKNPTAFYLCASSSWAQETQYFGPGTRLLVL.

This clone occurred once. This chain joins TRBV7-2 and TRBJ2-3; TRBD1 matches at 10 bases. The V gene's germline CDR1 is SGHTA and CDR2 FQGNSA. With V trimmed by 5 bases and J by 5 bases, 7 bases remained unmatched. CDR3 size: 15 residues. This CDR3 reads CASSLTGGRRDTQYF. The CDR3 coding sequence is TGTGCCAGCAGCCTGACAGGGGGCCGAAGAGATACGCAGTATTTT.

The rearrangement links TRBV2 to TRBJ2-7; TRBD2 agrees at 13 bases. Unmatched junction bases numbered 4, after V lost 6 bases and J lost 8 bases. Germline loops: CDR1 SNHLY, CDR2 FYNNEI. CDR3 length: 13 residues. CDR3 region: CASRATSGGQQYV. The CDR3 nucleotides are TGTGCCAGCAGAGCGACTAGCGGGGGGCAGCAGTACGTC.

This chain joins TRBV5-1 and TRBJ2-2; D might be TRBD2 (5 bases). Per the germline V gene, CDR1 is SGHRS and CDR2 is YFSETQ. The CDR3 consists of 18 residues. V dropped 0 bases and J dropped 5 bases, with 20 bases sitting between them. The CDR3, as DNA: TGCGCCAGCAGCTTGGCCGACGGCGGGTTAGCAAGGACCGGGGAGCTGTTTTTT. It yields the protein CASSLADGGLARTGELFF. Full variable domain (remainder filled in from reference TRBV5-1 and TRBJ2-2): KAGVTQTPRYLIKTRGQQVTLSCSPISGHRSVSWYQQTPGQGLQFLFEYFSETQRNKGNFPGRFSGRQFSNSRSEMNVSTLELGDSALYLCASSLADGGLARTGELFFGEGSRLTVL.

The table lists this clone with a few counts. CDR3 in amino acids: CASSWASGATDTQYF. CDR3 DNA: TGTGCCAGCAGCTGGGCTAGCGGGGCAACAGATACGCAGTATTTT. The rearrangement joins TRBV11-2 to TRBJ2-3; TRBD2 agrees at 9 bases. V lost 4 bases to trimming and J lost 3 bases; unmatched junction nucleotides: 5. This CDR3 region has 15 residues. Germline values: CDR1 SGHAT, CDR2 FQNNGV.

The DNA of the CDR3 is TGTGCCAGCAGTTGGCGGGGGGGGCTTAACAATCAGCCCCAGCATTTT. It encodes CASSWRGGLNNQPQHF. The chain carries TRBV6-2 or TRBV6-3 and TRBJ1-5; weak D call: TRBD1 (6 bases). Germline CDR1 reads MNHEY; CDR2 reads SVGEGT. Trimming cost V 4 bases and J 3 bases, with 16 bases left between them. This CDR3 is built from 16 residues.

The chain joins TRBV5-1 to TRBJ2-1; 9 bases are shared with TRBD1. This CDR3 has 14 amino acids. V was pared by 4 bases and J by 7 bases, with 6 bases of the junction left unmatched. Germline CDR1 SGHRS, CDR2 YFSETQ. The CDR3 here is CASSGGQGKNEQFF. The CDR3 region has the DNA TGCGCCAGCAGCGGGGGACAGGGTAAGAATGAGCAGTTCTTC. The whole variable domain, remainder taken from reference TRBV5-1 and TRBJ2-1, is KAGVTQTPRYLIKTRGQQVTLSCSPISGHRSVSWYQQTPGQGLQFLFEYFSETQRNKGNFPGRFSGRQFSNSRSEMNVSTLELGDSALYLCASSGGQGKNEQFFGPGTRLTVL.

The gene calls are TRBV27 and TRBJ1-3; D ambiguous. V lost 4 bases to trimming and J lost 0 bases, with 7 bases between them. This CDR3 comprises 14 residues. Germline V gives CDR1 MNHEY, CDR2 SMNVEV (reference sequence). The CDR3 loop is CASSSSGSGNTIYF. The CDR3 coding sequence is TGTGCCAGCAGTTCCTCGGGCTCTGGAAACACCATATATTTT.

This chain connects TRBV5-1 to TRBJ1-2; TRBD1 matches at 8 bases. There are 15 residues in the CDR3. Germline CDR1 SGHRS, CDR2 YFSETQ. V was clipped by 0 bases and J by 3 bases; unmatched bases: 4. CDR3 residues: CASSLEGQAYYGYTF. For the CDR3, the DNA is TGCGCCAGCAGCTTGGAGGGACAGGCTTACTATGGCTACACCTTC.

The rearrangement joins TRBV12-3 or TRBV12-4 to TRBJ1-6; 7 bases match TRBD1. The CDR3 is 13 amino acids. Trimming took 10 bases from V and 8 from J; bases not matched to a gene: 8. CDR3 loop: CAIRGARDSPLHF. Here the CDR3 DNA reads TGTGCCATCAGGGGGGCGAGGGATTCACCCCTCCACTTT.

The CDR3 spells CASSPRRGRLDTEAFF. The CDR3 DNA reads TGTGCCAGCAGCCCACGAAGGGGGCGCTTGGACACTGAAGCTTTCTTT. V usage is TRBV4-2 and J usage is TRBJ1-1; 7 bases agree with TRBD1. Germline CDR1 and CDR2: LGHNA and YNFKEQ. This CDR3 has 16 residues. V gave up 4 bases and J gave up 3 bases; unmatched junction bases: 11.

The chain carries TRBV28 and TRBJ2-7; 11 bases agree with TRBD2. V lost 4 bases, J lost 4 bases, and 12 bases stayed unmatched. Germline lookup yields CDR1 MDHEN and CDR2 SYDVKM. CDR3 size: 17 residues. Here the CDR3 DNA reads TGTGCCAGCAGTTCTCCCCTCGAGACTAGCGGGAAGTACGAGCAGTACTTC. This encodes CASSSPLETSGKYEQYF.

The CDR3 sequence: CAWNPGQGNTIYF. The CDR3, as DNA: TGTGCCTGGAACCCGGGACAAGGAAACACCATATATTTT. This chain connects TRBV30 to TRBJ1-3; TRBD1 might be the D (6 bases). V dropped 4 bases and J dropped 4 bases, with 11 bases sitting between them. Germline loops: CDR1 GTSNPN, CDR2 SVGIG (reference sequence). There are 13 residues in the CDR3.

CDR3 residues: CAWSVLIGGSSYEQYF. The CDR3, as DNA: TGTGCCTGGAGTGTATTAATTGGCGGGAGCTCCTACGAGCAGTACTTC. The chain links TRBV30 to TRBJ2-7; TRBD2 aligns across 7 bases. Germline V lookup: CDR1 GTSNPN, CDR2 SVGIG (reference sequence). The V and J ends lost 0 bases and 0 bases, in that order; junction bases with no gene match: 8. This CDR3 comprises 16 residues.

V usage is TRBV18 and J usage is TRBJ2-7; TRBD2 is a possible D gene (5 bases). CDR1 is KGHSH, CDR2 LQKENI, per germline. V was cut by 3 bases and J by 3 bases, with 12 bases left in between. The CDR3 sequence is 14 residues long. The CDR3: CASSPVRGSYEQYF. The DNA for the CDR3 is TGTGCCAGCTCACCGGTCCGTGGGAGCTACGAGCAGTACTTC. Using reference TRBV18 and TRBJ2-7 for the parts outside the CDR3, the full variable domain is NAGVMQNPRHLVRRRGQEARLRCSPMKGHSHVYWYRQLPEEGLKFMVYLQKENIIDESGMPKERFSAEFPKEGPSILRIQQVVRGDSAAYFCASSPVRGSYEQYFGPGTRLTVT.

The genes are TRBV5-1 and TRBJ2-5; no clear D. Germline V CDR1 and CDR2: SGHRS, YFSETQ. Trimming cost V 1 base and J 5 bases, with 15 bases left between them. The CDR3 covers 15 residues. Here the CDR3 DNA reads TGCGCCAGCAGCTTGAATTCCCGATCGCGGGAGACCCAGTACTTC. Protein: CASSLNSRSRETQYF.

The J gene is TRBJ1-3, the V gene TRBV7-9; 7 bases map to TRBD1. Trimming removed 5 bases from V and 0 bases from J; junction bases left unmatched: 7. This CDR3 comprises 16 residues. Germline V gene sequence: CDR1 SEHNR, CDR2 FQNEAQ (reference sequence). The CDR3 here is CASSTRDSLSGNTIYF. The CDR3 nucleotides read TGTGCCAGCAGCACCCGGGACAGCCTCTCTGGAAACACCATATATTTT.

The V and J genes are TRBV28 and TRBJ2-1, with 7 nucleotides matching TRBD1. J gave up 8 bases and V 5 bases, and 15 bases lay outside the gene matches. The CDR3 has 16 residues. CDR1 is MDHEN, CDR2 SYDVKM, per germline. CDR3 DNA: TGTGCCAGCAGTCCCGGACAGGAGGTGAGTCTCGATGAGCAGTTCTTC. Its protein is CASSPGQEVSLDEQFF.